This record concerns one T cell receptor (beta chain) sequence. Assay used: immunoSEQ multiplex PCR; TCRdb lists only in-frame clones, some missing. The table shows roughly 150,000 clones, with 80% to 90% occurring only once. The entry originates in a study of T cell responses to AZD1222 COVID-19 vaccine. The CDR3 loop spans 14 amino acids. Germline-derived CDR1 and CDR2 are GTSNPN and SVGIG (reference sequence). The junction had 3 bases not matched to a gene; V was cut back by 2 bases and J by 3 bases. The V call is TRBV30, the J call TRBJ1-4; TRBD1 agrees at 7 bases. The clonotype was recovered from an adult in good health. Sequenced here: peripheral blood, sampled on day 0 of AZD1222 vaccination. CDR3 DNA sequence: TGTGCCTGGAGTACAGGGGTCTCTAATGAAAAACTGTTTTTT. This codes for CAWSTGVSNEKLFF.